The sequence of this T cell receptor beta chain was determined in a study of tumor and adjacent non-tumor tissue in lung cancer. As for the study in general: Some 4.2 million productive TCRbeta reads were obtained per sample on average. Study observations and caveats: Compared with tumor, normal lung showed significantly lower TCR diversity.

Worth noting for this clonotype: Its antigen is not known. The junction differs from germline at one of its ends, possibly a read error.

This sample's RNA came from whole unsorted tissue. Distant lung tissue was collected more than 3 cm away from the tumor edge. The library came from three nested PCR rounds adapted from ARM-PCR protocols. MiXCR, run by TCRdb on the multiplex PCR reads, gives a single entry per CDR3 protein. The table records over 80,000 distinct CDR3 sequences, about 80% of them present only once. The receptor was derived from a man aged 55 to 70 with small cell lung cancer. The sample comprised distant non-tumor lung tissue.

The CDR3 here is CDSAVRGGHKEQFF. The CDR3 coding sequence is TGTGACAGCGCGGTTAGGGGGGGTCACAAAGAGCAGTTCTTC. V gene TRBV12-3 or TRBV12-4 combines with J gene TRBJ2-1, with D maybe TRBD2 (7 bases). The CDR3 consists of 14 residues.